This TCR beta chain was identified in a study of shared T cell receptors in the human thymus. Produced via immunoSEQ multiplex PCR; TCRdb's table is partial and in-frame only. The data hold 600,000 or so clones, with more than 75% observed a single time. CDR3 size: 16 residues. Looked up from germline, CDR1 is GTSNPN and CDR2 is SVGIG (reference sequence). The same sample was also studied in work on human thymus T cells. That investigation notes: It was healthy Finnish infants having corrective surgery for congenital heart defects who were the donors. An apparent bias in V and J gene usage was seen in thymic and blood repertoires. Among unrelated individuals, related research reported thymic repertoires that overlapped highly.

The V gene is TRBV30, the J gene TRBJ2-3; 11 nucleotides agree with TRBD2. Sequenced: thymocytes. The source is a boy under two years old with a congenital heart defect. DNA of the CDR3: TGTGGCTTACACCCCCTAGCGGGGGGTAGCACAGATACGCAGTATTTT. This encodes CGLHPLAGGSTDTQYF.